The 24 T cell receptor beta chains presented below share a single source sample, sequenced in a study of T-cell memory formation after mild COVID-19. TCRdb fed the 5' RACE reads into MiXCR, producing one record per CDR3 protein. Of about 150,000 distinct CDR3 sequences listed, about 23% are singletons. The sequenced sample consisted of PBMCs or a T cell subset sorted from them (not recorded which). The receptors stem from an adult woman who had mild COVID-19 (a few samples of this study predate the infection). Cell type and time point are not known.

The chain links TRBV20-1 to TRBJ2-7; D is perhaps TRBD2 (6 bases). CDR1 DFQATT and CDR2 SNEGSKA come from the germline V gene (reference sequence). V lost 0 bases and J lost 3, with 12 bases in between. This CDR3 has 14 residues. CDR3 loop: CSARDPGVGYEQYF. The CDR3 DNA reads TGCAGTGCTAGAGATCCGGGGGTGGGCTACGAGCAGTACTTC.

This clonotype has just a few counts. The chain is built from TRBV20-1 and TRBJ2-7; no clear D. Trimming shortened V by 4 bases and J by 3 bases, and 13 bases separated the two germline ends. CDR1 and CDR2 from the germline V gene are DFQATT and SNEGSKA (reference sequence). The CDR3 has 13 amino acids. CDR3 DNA sequence: TGCAGTGCTATCCCCCAGGATAGCTACGAGCAGTACTTC. This codes for CSAIPQDSYEQYF.

CDR3: CASSYSWTQQGGEQYF. DNA of the CDR3: TGTGCCAGCAGTTACTCGTGGACCCAACAGGGCGGCGAGCAGTACTTC. The chain uses TRBV6-2 or TRBV6-3 and TRBJ2-7; perhaps TRBD1 as D (6 bases). V lost 0 bases, J lost 6 bases, and 18 bases lay in between. Per germline, CDR1 MNHEY and CDR2 SVGEGT. The CDR3 covers 16 residues.

The V and J genes are TRBV20-1 and TRBJ2-3; 16 bases align to TRBD2. The CDR3 totals 16 residues. Germline lookup yields CDR1 DFQATT and CDR2 SNEGSKA (reference sequence). The CDR3 DNA reads TGCACGGGACTAGCGGGGGGGCCCCATGATTCAGATACGCAGTATTTT. It encodes CTGLAGGPHDSDTQYF.

This clonotype was seen a few times. The chain couples TRBV12-3 or TRBV12-4 to TRBJ1-6; D not certain. Between the trimmed V and J ends, which lost 4 bases and 9 bases, there was a span of 10 bases. CDR3 length equals 13 residues. The DNA of the CDR3 is TGTGCCAGCAGTTCTCATCCCGGTTCACCCCTCCACTTT. This sequence encodes CASSSHPGSPLHF.

The chain joins TRBV7-9 to TRBJ1-2; 8 nucleotides align to TRBD1. This CDR3 is built from 14 residues. In germline, CDR1 is SEHNR, CDR2 FQNEAQ (reference sequence). V was clipped by 6 bases and J by 3 bases; unmatched bases: 6. The chain's CDR3 is CASSSGQAYYGYTF. CDR3 nucleotides: TGTGCCAGCAGTTCGGGACAGGCCTACTATGGCTACACCTTC.

The V and J genes are TRBV29-1 and TRBJ2-5; TRBD1 is a possible D gene (6 bases). V dropped 1 base and J dropped 5 bases, with 11 bases sitting between them. Germline V lookup: CDR1 SQVTM, CDR2 ANQGSEA. CDR3 length: 13 amino acids. The CDR3 reads CSVEGGPRETQYF. The CDR3 bases are TGCAGCGTTGAAGGGGGGCCGCGGGAGACCCAGTACTTC.

J is TRBJ1-1 and V is TRBV2; D may be TRBD1 (5 bases). With 4 bases removed from V and 1 base from J, the gap between germline ends came to 16 bases. The germline CDR1 and CDR2 sequences are SNHLY and FYNNEI. This CDR3 spans 16 amino acids. The CDR3 nucleotides read TGTGCCAGCAGTGTGGCAGGGCCCGGGAGGAACACTGAAGCTTTCTTT. Protein: CASSVAGPGRNTEAFF.

This clonotype was seen more than once but under ten times. The CDR3 reads CASSLRPMTSESDTQYF. Here the CDR3 DNA reads TGTGCCAGCAGCTTAAGACCTATGACTAGCGAGTCAGATACGCAGTATTTT. The V call is TRBV11-3, the J call TRBJ2-3; 8 bases align to TRBD2. The V gene's germline CDR1 is SGHNT and CDR2 YENEEA. J lost 4 bases, V lost 2 bases, and 11 bases had no gene match. This CDR3 has 17 residues.

Only a few counts were recorded for this clonotype. The V gene is TRBV7-2, the J gene TRBJ2-5, with 7 bases that match TRBD2. From germline, CDR1 is SGHTA and CDR2 FQGNSA. The CDR3 has 14 residues. V lost 3 bases to trimming and J lost 3 bases; unmatched junction nucleotides: 4. The CDR3 sequence: CASSFPGGKETQYF. In DNA, the CDR3 is TGTGCCAGCAGCTTCCCGGGGGGTAAAGAGACCCAGTACTTC.

The sample holds a few counts of this clonotype. The V gene is TRBV6-5, the J gene TRBJ2-7, with D perhaps matching TRBD2 (5 bases). The CDR3 is 12 residues long. Germline lookup yields CDR1 MNHEY and CDR2 SVGAGI. Trimming removed 0 bases at V and 7 bases at J, with 7 bases between. The CDR3 sequence: CASSYSTGEQYF. Written as DNA, the CDR3 is TGTGCCAGCAGTTACTCGACGGGGGAGCAGTACTTC.

This clonotype has only a few counts. The chain links TRBV12-3 or TRBV12-4 to TRBJ1-1, with D possibly matching TRBD1 (5 bases). The V end lost 5 bases, the J end lost 5 bases, and 6 bases lay between the germline ends. The CDR3 has 11 residues. The CDR3 reads CASSEGTEAFF. The CDR3 bases are TGTGCCAGCAGTGAGGGGACTGAAGCTTTCTTT.

This clonotype was counted only a few times. The V and J genes are TRBV4-3 and TRBJ2-7; 8 bases match TRBD2. The CDR3 length is 15 residues. After removal of 1 base from V and 5 bases from J, the junction contained 7 bases not matched to a gene. The germline CDR1 and CDR2 sequences are LGHNA and YSLEER. Here the CDR3 DNA reads TGCGCCAGCAGCCAAGTTACGGGACTAGATCACGAGCAGTACTTC. It is translated as CASSQVTGLDHEQYF.

The V call is TRBV11-2, the J call TRBJ2-1, with 9 bases lining up with TRBD1. V gave up 1 base and J gave up 6 bases; unmatched junction bases: 22. The length of the CDR3 is 21 residues. Germline V gene lookup returns CDR1 SGHAT and CDR2 FQNNGV. The CDR3 DNA sequence: TGTGCCAGCAGCTTAGGACGGGCGGGGACAGGGCACTTCCAAATGGGCAATGAGCAGTTCTTC. Amino acid sequence: CASSLGRAGTGHFQMGNEQFF.

V gene TRBV4-3 combines with J gene TRBJ2-1; 8 nucleotides agree with TRBD2. Per germline, CDR1 LGHNA and CDR2 YSLEER. Unmatched junction bases numbered 10, after V lost 0 bases and J lost 6 bases. This CDR3 comprises 17 residues. CDR3 sequence: CASSQDWAGGSLNEQFF. The CDR3, as DNA: TGCGCCAGCAGCCAAGATTGGGCGGGAGGTTCCCTCAATGAGCAGTTCTTC.

The V and J genes are TRBV4-1 and TRBJ1-2; D is undetermined. Between the trimmed V and J ends, which lost 4 bases and 4 bases, there was a span of 13 bases. CDR1 and CDR2 (germline): MGHRA, YSYEKL. The CDR3 extends over 14 amino acids. CDR3 DNA sequence: TGCGCCAGCAGCCCGAGGAAACTAAGCTATGGCTACACCTTC. Translating it yields CASSPRKLSYGYTF.

The chain has TRBV7-8 and TRBJ2-2; tentatively, D is TRBD2 (5 bases). CDR1 SGHVS and CDR2 FQNEAQ come from the germline V gene. Trimming cost V 3 bases and J 4 bases, with 12 bases left between them. This CDR3 has 15 amino acids. CDR3 DNA sequence: TGTGCCAGCAGCTTCTCCCGGGGAATCACCGGGGAGCTGTTTTTT. Protein sequence: CASSFSRGITGELFF.

The CDR3: CASSFSLITEAFF. The CDR3 DNA is TGTGCCAGCAGCTTTTCCTTGATTACTGAAGCTTTCTTT. J is TRBJ1-1 and V is TRBV6-5, with D unresolved. V was clipped by 6 bases and J by 5 bases, with 13 bases between them. This CDR3 is 13 amino acids long. Germline V gene data show CDR1 as MNHEY and CDR2 as SVGAGI.

CDR3 sequence reads: CASSRGGFTEAFF. The CDR3 coding sequence is TGTGCCAGCAGCCGAGGGGGGTTCACTGAAGCTTTCTTT. The chain employs TRBV7-2 and TRBJ1-1; D is perhaps TRBD1 (6 bases). Germline V CDR1 and CDR2: SGHTA, FQGNSA. The CDR3 consists of 13 residues. With 5 bases removed from V and 4 bases from J, the gap between germline ends came to 11 bases.

In this sample, this clonotype turned up a few times. The rearrangement uses TRBV11-2 and TRBJ2-4; D call uncertain. The germline gives CDR1 SGHAT, CDR2 FQNNGV. The germline V and J ends were trimmed by 0 bases and 0 bases, with 9 bases remaining between them. This CDR3 spans 16 amino acids. The CDR3 DNA sequence: TGTGCCAGCAGCTTAGAGGCGACCCTAGCCAAAAACATTCAGTACTTC. This encodes CASSLEATLAKNIQYF.

This clonotype was observed a few times. The V call is TRBV7-8, the J call TRBJ1-1; tentatively, D is TRBD1 (5 bases). CDR3 length: 15 amino acids. Trimming took 1 base from V and 7 from J, leaving 16 bases between them. The germline CDR1 and CDR2 sequences are SGHVS and FQNEAQ. CDR3 residues: CASSLVAGRDLEAFF. The CDR3, as DNA: TGTGCCAGCAGCTTAGTTGCGGGACGGGACCTTGAAGCTTTCTTT.

This clonotype was observed a single time. V usage is TRBV10-3 and J usage is TRBJ1-1; 10 nucleotides agree with TRBD1. This CDR3 region has 15 residues. The germline V gene has CDR1 ENHRY and CDR2 SYGVKD. V shed 6 bases and J 3 bases; nucleotides not matched to a gene: 7. CDR3: CAIRRTGGQDTEAFF. CDR3 bases: TGTGCCATCAGAAGGACAGGGGGGCAGGACACTGAAGCTTTCTTT.

This chain links TRBV20-1 with TRBJ2-2; unclear D gene. This CDR3 has 12 residues. Per germline, CDR1 DFQATT and CDR2 SNEGSKA (reference sequence). V gave up 3 bases and J gave up 1 base, with 3 bases separating them. The CDR3 nucleotides read TGCAGTGCTAGGGAGAACACCGGGGAGCTGTTTTTT. Encoded protein: CSARENTGELFF.

There are a few counts of this clonotype. The rearrangement joins TRBV27 to TRBJ1-1, with D maybe TRBD1 (6 bases). V was pared by 7 bases and J by 5 bases, with 11 bases between. This CDR3 has 12 residues. Germline V gives CDR1 MNHEY, CDR2 SMNVEV (reference sequence). The CDR3 reads CASIGQKTEAFF. Written as DNA, the CDR3 is TGTGCCAGCATAGGACAGAAGACTGAAGCTTTCTTT.